The source of this TCR beta chain is a study of regulatory and conventional T cells in RAG deficiency. Study observations and caveats: Treg unique TCR beta sequences were around 100-fold fewer in Omenn syndrome and CID/AS patients than controls.

Profiled with immunoSEQ multiplex PCR; TCRdb holds only in-frame clones, not every one. The repertoire holds around 30,000 clones, with over 80% as singletons. The CDR3 runs 16 residues. Germline V gene sequence: CDR1 KGHSH, CDR2 LQKENI. V dropped 5 bases and J dropped 15 bases, with 26 bases sitting between them. Points on this clone: The antigen remains undetermined.

These same records also appear under a second study, on regulatory T cells. That source reports: Amplification used 52 TRBV primers and 13 TRBJ primers.

Sequenced material: CD8+ T cells sorted from blood. This TCR derives from a human donor in good health. The V and J genes are TRBV18 and TRBJ1-6, with D maybe TRBD1 (5 bases). Written as DNA, the CDR3 is TGTGCCAGCTCAATTTCCCGGGACGGAGGAACCTGGGGCCTCCACTTT. Protein: CASSISRDGGTWGLHF.